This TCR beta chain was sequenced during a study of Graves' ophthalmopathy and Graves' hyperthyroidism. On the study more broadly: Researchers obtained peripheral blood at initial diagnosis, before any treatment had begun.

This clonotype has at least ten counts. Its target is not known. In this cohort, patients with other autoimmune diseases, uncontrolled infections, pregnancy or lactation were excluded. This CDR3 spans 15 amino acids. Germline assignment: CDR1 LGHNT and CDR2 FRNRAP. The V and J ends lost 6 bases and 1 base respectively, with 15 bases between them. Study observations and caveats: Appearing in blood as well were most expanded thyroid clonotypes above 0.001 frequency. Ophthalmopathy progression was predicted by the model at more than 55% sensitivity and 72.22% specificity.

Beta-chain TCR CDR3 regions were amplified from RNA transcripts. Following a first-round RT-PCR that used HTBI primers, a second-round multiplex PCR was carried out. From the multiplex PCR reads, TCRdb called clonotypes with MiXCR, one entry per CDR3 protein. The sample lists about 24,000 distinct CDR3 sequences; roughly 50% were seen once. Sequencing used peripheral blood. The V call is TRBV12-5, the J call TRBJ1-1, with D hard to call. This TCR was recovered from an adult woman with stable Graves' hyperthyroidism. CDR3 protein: CASGRLGWENTEAFF. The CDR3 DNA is TGTGCTAGTGGCCGCCTTGGATGGGAGAACACTGAAGCTTTCTTT.